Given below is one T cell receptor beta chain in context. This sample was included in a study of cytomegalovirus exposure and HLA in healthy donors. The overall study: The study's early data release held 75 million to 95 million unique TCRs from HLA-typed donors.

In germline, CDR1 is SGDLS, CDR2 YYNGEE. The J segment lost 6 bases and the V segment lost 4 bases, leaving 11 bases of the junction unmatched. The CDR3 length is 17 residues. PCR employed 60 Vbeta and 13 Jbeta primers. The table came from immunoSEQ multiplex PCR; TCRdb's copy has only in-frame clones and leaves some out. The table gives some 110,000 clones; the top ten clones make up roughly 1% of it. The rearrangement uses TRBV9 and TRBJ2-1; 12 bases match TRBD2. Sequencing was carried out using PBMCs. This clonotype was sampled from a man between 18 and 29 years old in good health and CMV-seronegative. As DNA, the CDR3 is TGTGCCAGCAGCCCTGTTCGAAGGACTAGCGGGGCCAATGAGCAGTTCTTC. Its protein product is CASSPVRRTSGANEQFF. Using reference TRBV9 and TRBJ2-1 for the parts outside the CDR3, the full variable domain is DSGVTQTPKHLITATGQRVTLRCSPRSGDLSVYWYQQSLDQGLQFLIQYYNGEERAKGNILERFSAQQFPDLHSELNLSSLELGDSALYFCASSPVRRTSGANEQFFGPGTRLTVL.